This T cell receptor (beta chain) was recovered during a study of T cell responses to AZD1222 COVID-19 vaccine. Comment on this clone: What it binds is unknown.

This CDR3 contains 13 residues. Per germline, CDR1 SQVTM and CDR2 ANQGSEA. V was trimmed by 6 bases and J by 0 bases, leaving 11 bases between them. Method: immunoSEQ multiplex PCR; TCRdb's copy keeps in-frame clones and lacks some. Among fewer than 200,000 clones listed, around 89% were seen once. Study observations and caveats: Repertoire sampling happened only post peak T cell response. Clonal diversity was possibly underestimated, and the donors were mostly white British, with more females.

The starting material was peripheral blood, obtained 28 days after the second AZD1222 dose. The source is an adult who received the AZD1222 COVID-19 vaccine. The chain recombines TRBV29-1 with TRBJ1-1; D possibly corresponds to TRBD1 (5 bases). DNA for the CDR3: TGCAGCGTGGGGGGACGGTTGAACACTGAAGCTTTCTTT. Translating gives CSVGGRLNTEAFF.